The rows below give T cell receptor beta chains drawn from one sample of a study of blood T cell repertoires in COVID-19. Assay used: immunoSEQ multiplex PCR; TCRdb lists only in-frame clones, some missing. In the table there are 400,000 to 500,000 clones, roughly 88% of which are singletons. Sequencing used PBMCs or T cells enriched from blood (not recorded which). Receptor source: a woman in her thirties or forties who had recovered from COVID-19. The CDR3 runs from the conserved cysteine through the conserved F or W. Fields, in order: clone size, J gene, D gene, V gene, CDR3 protein, CDR3 DNA. D genes are given only for firm matches. Size tells how often a clone was seen (once, few, many) or the class of an expanded clone, and some rows leave it out.

few	TRBJ2-1	.	TRBV5-1	CASSLGQPLYNEQFF	TGCGCCAGCAGCTTGGGACAGCCCCTCTACAATGAGCAGTTCTTC
once	TRBJ2-1	.	TRBV5-1	CASSPTILDKQFF	TGCGCCAGCAGCCCGACCATACTAGATAAGCAGTTCTTC
.	TRBJ1-3	TRBD1	TRBV28	CASRYGTAGNTIYF	TGTGCCAGCAGATACGGGACAGCTGGAAACACCATATATTTT
.	TRBJ1-2	TRBD1	TRBV6-5	CASNSRTGGYGYTF	TGTGCCAGCAACTCTCGAACAGGGGGCTATGGCTACACCTTC
.	TRBJ2-3	.	TRBV6-5	CASSYIGGSTDTQYF	TGTGCCAGCAGTTACATTGGAGGGAGCACAGATACGCAGTATTTT
.	TRBJ2-1	TRBD2	TRBV9	CASSVGPDSGRALNEQFF	TGTGCCAGCAGCGTAGGACCCGATAGCGGGAGGGCCTTGAATGAGCAGTTCTTC
.	TRBJ1-1	.	TRBV9	CASSARWDTGAFF	TGTGCCAGCAGCGCCCGATGGGACACGGGAGCTTTCTTT
once	TRBJ2-1	TRBD2	TRBV13	CASSLGPTGETSGRANEQFF	TGTGCCAGCAGCTTAGGACCGACAGGGGAGACTAGCGGGAGGGCCAATGAGCAGTTCTTC
.	TRBJ1-1	.	TRBV4-1	CASSQVSDMGRSGKAFF	TGCGCCAGCAGCCAAGTGTCCGACATGGGTAGGTCCGGTAAAGCTTTCTTT
few	TRBJ2-7	TRBD2	TRBV27	CASSLSSVSGGEQYF	TGTGCCAGCAGTTTATCCTCAGTGTCGGGAGGAGAGCAGTACTTC
.	TRBJ1-6	.	TRBV30	CAWSVFGGSDNSPLHF	TGTGCCTGGAGTGTTTTTGGAGGGAGCGATAATTCACCCCTCCACTTT
.	TRBJ2-5	.	TRBV19	CASSIRTGSRETQYF	TGTGCCAGTAGTATAAGAACAGGGTCTCGAGAGACCCAGTACTTC
.	TRBJ1-5	TRBD1	TRBV25-1	CASSGTGKNQPQHF	TGTGCCAGCAGTGGGACAGGGAAAAATCAGCCCCAGCATTTT
.	TRBJ1-2	.	TRBV15	CATSRATQDYGYTF	TGTGCCACCAGCAGAGCCACACAGGACTATGGCTACACCTTC
few	TRBJ1-1	.	TRBV6-2/TRBV6-3	CASSSPPVEIIYTEAFF	TGTGCCAGCAGTTCTCCCCCCGTAGAGATAATTTACACTGAAGCTTTCTTT
.	TRBJ1-4	.	TRBV11-2	CASSTAATTNEKLFF	TGTGCCAGCAGCACCGCGGCTACAACTAATGAAAAACTGTTTTTT
.	TRBJ1-2	.	TRBV7-2	CASSPVGDYGYTF	TGTGCCAGCAGCCCTGTAGGGGACTATGGCTACACCTTC
.	TRBJ1-1	TRBD1	TRBV5-1	CASKGQANTEAFF	TGCGCCAGCAAAGGACAGGCGAACACTGAAGCTTTCTTT
.	TRBJ2-1	TRBD2	TRBV6-2/TRBV6-3	CASSFPTSGIQTSYNEQFF	TGTGCCAGCAGTTTCCCGACTAGCGGGATTCAAACCTCCTACAATGAGCAGTTCTTC
many	TRBJ2-1	TRBD2	TRBV27	CASSLEGISLAGGREQFF	TGTGCCAGCAGTTTAGAGGGAATCTCACTAGCGGGAGGGCGTGAGCAGTTCTTC
.	TRBJ1-1	.	TRBV7-2	CASSPLSGNTEAFF	TGTGCCAGCAGCCCCTTGTCGGGGAACACTGAAGCTTTCTTT
few	TRBJ1-6	.	TRBV29-1	CSVAQGNSPLHF	TGCAGCGTTGCTCAGGGGAATTCACCCCTCCACTTT
.	TRBJ2-1	.	TRBV5-1	CASSPGITLNEQFF	TGCGCCAGCAGCCCCGGGATCACCCTCAATGAGCAGTTCTTC
.	TRBJ2-7	.	TRBV5-1	CASSFSSGNTPYEQYF	TGCGCCAGCAGCTTTTCCTCAGGGAACACCCCCTACGAGCAGTACTTC
.	TRBJ1-1	.	TRBV24-1	CATSDYGLDEAFF	TGTGCCACCAGTGACTACGGACTGGATGAAGCTTTCTTT